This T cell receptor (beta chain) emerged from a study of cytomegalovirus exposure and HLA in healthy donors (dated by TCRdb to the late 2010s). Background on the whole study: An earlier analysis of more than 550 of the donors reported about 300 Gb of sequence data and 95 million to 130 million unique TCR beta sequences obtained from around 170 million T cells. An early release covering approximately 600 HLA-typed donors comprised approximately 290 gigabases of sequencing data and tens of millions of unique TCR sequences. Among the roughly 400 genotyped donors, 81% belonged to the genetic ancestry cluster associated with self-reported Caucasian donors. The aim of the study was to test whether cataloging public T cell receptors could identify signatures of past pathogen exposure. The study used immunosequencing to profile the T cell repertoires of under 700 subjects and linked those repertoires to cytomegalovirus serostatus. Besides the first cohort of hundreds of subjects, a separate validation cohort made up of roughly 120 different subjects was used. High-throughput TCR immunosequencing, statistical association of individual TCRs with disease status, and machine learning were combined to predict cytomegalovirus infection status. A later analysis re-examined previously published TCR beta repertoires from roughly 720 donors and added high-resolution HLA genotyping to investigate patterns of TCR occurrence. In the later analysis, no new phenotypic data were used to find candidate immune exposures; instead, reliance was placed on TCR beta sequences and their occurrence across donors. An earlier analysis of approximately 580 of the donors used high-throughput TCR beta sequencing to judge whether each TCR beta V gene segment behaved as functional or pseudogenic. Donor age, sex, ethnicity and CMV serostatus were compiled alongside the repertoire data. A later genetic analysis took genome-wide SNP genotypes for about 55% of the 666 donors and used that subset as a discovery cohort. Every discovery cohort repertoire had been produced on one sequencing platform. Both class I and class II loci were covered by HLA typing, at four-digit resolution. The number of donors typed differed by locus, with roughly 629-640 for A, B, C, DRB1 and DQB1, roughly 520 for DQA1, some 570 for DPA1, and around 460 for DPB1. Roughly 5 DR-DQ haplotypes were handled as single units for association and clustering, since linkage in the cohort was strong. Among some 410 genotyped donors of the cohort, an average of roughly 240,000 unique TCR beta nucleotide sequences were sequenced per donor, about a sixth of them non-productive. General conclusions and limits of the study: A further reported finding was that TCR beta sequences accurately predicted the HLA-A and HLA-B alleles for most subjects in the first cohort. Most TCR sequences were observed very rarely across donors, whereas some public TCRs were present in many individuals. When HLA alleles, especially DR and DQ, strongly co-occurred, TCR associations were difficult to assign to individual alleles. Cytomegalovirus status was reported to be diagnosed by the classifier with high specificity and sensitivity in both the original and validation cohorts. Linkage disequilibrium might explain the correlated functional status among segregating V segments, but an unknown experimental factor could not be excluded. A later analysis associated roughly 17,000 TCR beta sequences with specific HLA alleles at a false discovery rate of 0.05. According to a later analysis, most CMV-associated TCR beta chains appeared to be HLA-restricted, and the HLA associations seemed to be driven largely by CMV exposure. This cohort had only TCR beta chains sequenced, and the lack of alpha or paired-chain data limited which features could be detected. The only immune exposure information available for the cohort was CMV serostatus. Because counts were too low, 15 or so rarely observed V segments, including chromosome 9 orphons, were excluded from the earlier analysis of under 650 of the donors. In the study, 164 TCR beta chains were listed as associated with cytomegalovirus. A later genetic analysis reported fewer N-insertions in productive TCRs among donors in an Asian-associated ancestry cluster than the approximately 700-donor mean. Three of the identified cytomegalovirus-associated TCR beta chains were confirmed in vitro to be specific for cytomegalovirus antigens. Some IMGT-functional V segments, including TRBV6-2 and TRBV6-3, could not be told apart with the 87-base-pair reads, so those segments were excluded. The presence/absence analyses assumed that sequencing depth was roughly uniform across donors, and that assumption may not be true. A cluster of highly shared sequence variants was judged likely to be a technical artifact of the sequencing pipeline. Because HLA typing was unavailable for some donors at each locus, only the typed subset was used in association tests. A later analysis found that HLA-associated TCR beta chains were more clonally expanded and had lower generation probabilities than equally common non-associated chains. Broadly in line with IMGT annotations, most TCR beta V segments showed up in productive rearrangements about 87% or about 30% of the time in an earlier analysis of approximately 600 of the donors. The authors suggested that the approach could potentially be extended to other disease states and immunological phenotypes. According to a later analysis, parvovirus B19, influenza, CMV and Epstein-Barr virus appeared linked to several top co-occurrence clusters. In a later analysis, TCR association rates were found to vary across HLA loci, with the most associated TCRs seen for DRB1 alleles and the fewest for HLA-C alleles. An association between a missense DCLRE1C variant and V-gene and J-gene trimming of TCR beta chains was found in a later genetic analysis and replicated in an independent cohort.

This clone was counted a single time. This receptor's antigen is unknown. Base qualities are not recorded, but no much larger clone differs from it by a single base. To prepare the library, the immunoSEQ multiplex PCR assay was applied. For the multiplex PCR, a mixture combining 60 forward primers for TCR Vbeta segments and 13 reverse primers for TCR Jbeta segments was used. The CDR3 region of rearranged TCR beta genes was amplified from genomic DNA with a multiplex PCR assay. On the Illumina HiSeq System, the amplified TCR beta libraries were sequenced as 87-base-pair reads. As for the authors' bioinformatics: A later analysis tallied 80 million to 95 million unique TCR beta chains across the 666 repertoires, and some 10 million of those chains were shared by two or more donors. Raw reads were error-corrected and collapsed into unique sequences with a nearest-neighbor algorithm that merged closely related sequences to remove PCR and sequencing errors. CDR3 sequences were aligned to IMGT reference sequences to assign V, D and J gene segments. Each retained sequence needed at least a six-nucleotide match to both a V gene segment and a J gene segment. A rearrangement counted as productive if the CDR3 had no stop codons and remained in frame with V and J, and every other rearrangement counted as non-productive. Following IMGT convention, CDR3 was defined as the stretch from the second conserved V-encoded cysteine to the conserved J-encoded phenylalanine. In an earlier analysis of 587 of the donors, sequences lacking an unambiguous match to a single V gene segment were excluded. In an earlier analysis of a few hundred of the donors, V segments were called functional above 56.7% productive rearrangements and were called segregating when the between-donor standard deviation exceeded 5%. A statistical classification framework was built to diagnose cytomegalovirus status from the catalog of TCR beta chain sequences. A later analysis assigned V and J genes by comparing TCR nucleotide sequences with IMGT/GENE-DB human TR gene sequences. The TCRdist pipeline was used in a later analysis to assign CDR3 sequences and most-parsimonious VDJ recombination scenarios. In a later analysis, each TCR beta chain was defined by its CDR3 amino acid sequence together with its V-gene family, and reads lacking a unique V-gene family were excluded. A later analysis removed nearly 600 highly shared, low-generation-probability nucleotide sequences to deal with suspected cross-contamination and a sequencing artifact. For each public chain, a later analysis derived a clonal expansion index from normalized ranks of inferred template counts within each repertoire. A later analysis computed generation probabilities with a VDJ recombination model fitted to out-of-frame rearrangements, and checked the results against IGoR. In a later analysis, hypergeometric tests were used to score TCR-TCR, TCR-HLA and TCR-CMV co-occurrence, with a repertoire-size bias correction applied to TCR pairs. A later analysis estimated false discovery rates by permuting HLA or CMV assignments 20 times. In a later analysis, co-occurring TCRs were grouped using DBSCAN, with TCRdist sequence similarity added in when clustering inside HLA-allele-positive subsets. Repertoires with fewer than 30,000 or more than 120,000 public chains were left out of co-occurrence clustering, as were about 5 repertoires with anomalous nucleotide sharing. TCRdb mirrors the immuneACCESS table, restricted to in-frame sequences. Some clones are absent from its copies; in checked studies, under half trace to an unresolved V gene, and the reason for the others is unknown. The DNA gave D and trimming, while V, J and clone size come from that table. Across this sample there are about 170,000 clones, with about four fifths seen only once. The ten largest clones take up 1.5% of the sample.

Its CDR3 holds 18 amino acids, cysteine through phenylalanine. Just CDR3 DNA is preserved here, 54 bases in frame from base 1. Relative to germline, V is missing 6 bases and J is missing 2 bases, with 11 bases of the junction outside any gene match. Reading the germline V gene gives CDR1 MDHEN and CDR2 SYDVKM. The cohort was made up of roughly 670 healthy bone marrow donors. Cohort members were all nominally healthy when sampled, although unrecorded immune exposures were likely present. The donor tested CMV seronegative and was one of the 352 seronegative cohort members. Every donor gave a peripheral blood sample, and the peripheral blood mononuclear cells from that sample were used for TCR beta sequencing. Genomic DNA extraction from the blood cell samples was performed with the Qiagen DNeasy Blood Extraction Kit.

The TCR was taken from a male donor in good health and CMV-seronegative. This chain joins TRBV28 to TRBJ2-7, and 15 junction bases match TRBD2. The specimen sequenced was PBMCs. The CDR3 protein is CASSPPGLAGGPPYEQYF. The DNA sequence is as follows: TGTGCCAGCAGCCCTCCGGGACTAGCGGGAGGTCCCCCCTACGAGCAGTACTTC.